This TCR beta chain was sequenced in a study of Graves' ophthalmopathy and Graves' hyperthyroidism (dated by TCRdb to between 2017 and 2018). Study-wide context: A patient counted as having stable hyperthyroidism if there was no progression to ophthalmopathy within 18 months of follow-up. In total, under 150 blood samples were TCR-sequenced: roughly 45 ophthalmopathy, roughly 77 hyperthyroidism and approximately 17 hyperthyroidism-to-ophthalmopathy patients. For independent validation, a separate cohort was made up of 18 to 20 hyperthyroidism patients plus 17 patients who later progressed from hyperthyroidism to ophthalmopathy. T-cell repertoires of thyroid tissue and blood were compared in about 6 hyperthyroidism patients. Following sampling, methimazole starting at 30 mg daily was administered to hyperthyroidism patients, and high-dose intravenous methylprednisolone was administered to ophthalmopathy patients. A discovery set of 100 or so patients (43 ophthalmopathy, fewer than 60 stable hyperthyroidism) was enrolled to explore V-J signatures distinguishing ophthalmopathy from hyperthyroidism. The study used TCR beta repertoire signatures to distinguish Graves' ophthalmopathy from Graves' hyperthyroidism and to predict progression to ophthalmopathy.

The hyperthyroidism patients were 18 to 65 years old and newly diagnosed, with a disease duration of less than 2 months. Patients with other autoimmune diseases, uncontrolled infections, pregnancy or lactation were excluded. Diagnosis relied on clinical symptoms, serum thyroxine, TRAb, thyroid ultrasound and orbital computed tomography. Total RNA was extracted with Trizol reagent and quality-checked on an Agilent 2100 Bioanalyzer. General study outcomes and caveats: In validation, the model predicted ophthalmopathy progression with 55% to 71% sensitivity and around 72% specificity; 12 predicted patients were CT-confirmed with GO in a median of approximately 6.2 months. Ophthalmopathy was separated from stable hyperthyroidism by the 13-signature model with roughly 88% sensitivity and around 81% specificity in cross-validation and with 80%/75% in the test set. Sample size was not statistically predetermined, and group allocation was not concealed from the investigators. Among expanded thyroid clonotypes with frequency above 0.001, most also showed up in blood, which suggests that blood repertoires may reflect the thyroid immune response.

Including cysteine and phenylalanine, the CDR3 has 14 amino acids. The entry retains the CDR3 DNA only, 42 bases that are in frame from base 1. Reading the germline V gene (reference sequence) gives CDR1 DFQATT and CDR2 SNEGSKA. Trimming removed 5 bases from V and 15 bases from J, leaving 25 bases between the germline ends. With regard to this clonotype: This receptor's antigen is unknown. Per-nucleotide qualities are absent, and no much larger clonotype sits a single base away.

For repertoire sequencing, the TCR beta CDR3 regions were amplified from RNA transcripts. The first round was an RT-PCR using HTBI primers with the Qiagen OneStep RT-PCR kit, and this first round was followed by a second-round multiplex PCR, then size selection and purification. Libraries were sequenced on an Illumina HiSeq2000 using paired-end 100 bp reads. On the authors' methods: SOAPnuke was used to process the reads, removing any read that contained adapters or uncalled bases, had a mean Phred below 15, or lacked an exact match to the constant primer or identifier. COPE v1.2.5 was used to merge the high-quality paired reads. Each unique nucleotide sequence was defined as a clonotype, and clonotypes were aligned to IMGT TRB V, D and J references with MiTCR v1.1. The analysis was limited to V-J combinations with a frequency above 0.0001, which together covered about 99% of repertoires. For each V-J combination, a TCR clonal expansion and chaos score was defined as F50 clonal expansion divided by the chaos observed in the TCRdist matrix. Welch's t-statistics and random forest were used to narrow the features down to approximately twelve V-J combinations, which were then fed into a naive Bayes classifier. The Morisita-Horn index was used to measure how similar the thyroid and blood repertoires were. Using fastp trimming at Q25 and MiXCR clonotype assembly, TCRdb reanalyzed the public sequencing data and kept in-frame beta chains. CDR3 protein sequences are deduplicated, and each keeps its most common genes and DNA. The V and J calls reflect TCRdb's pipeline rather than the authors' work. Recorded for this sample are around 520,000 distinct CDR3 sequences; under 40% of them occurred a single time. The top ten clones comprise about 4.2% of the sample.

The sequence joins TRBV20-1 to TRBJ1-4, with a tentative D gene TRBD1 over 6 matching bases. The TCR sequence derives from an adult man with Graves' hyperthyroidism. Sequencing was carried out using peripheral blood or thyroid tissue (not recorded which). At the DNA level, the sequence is TGCAGTGCTGGGGGTACTGGGGGCGGCGGGGAGGTGTTTTTT. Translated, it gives CSAGGTGGGGEVFF.